Detailed here is one T cell receptor beta chain. In terms of age and location, participants ranged from about 18 to 95 years and lived in about 25 US areas. Researchers sorted participants into cohorts using their self-reported clinical history. As originally analysed: Reference gene primer amplification in the assay estimated nucleated cell counts. Some clones are missing from TCRdb's copy, which holds only in-frame ones; the method was immunoSEQ multiplex PCR. The V and J calls and clone size were taken over from that table, and D and trimming were inferred from the DNA. The data show roughly 200,000 clones, with around 88% seen just once and about 6% held by the top ten. This CDR3 region has 15 residues. V shed 1 base and J shed 2 bases, with 10 bases lying between them. The germline gives CDR1 KGHSH, CDR2 LQKENI. This entry comes from a study of blood T cell repertoires in COVID-19. As for the study in general: PBMCs, B-cell-depleted T cells, or T cells were the source of the cDNA or gDNA that made up the material.

The V gene is TRBV18, the J gene TRBJ2-3, with a possible D match to TRBD2 (6 bases). The source of this sequence is a man in his forties with acute COVID-19. Sequenced: PBMCs or T cells enriched from blood (not recorded which). Here the CDR3 DNA reads TGTGCCAGCTCACCACTAGCGGAAATCACAGATACGCAGTATTTT. This sequence encodes CASSPLAEITDTQYF.